These T cell receptor beta chains were read from a single sample in a study of blood T cells in healthy people across ages. TCRdb reprocessed the 5' RACE reads with MiXCR, giving one entry per CDR3 protein. The sample gives roughly 2 million distinct CDR3 sequences, roughly 50% of which show up once; approximately 2.1% is in the top ten. The sample consisted of blood. These receptors originate from a woman aged 40 to 49 in good health. Each CDR3 is given with its conserved first and last residue. Each record gives: CDR3 DNA, CDR3 protein, V gene, D gene, clone size, J gene. D genes are given only for firm matches. The size of a clone is reported for some rows only, either as once, few or many, or as a class for expanded clones.

CDR3 DNA: TGTGCCAGCAGTGACGGCGGTAACTCTGGGGCCAACGTCCTGACTTTC
CDR3 protein: CASSDGGNSGANVLTF
V gene: TRBV6-4
D gene: .
clone size: .
J gene: TRBJ2-6

CDR3 DNA: TGCAGTGCGGGGGCTACACATACGCAGTATTTT
CDR3 protein: CSAGATHTQYF
V gene: TRBV20-1
D gene: .
clone size: .
J gene: TRBJ2-3

CDR3 DNA: TGTGCCAGCAGTCAGGGGTCTATTGGGGGCTACACCTTC
CDR3 protein: CASSQGSIGGYTF
V gene: TRBV27
D gene: .
clone size: .
J gene: TRBJ1-2

CDR3 DNA: TGCAGTGCTAGAGCCAACTTACGGACAGGGCAGGATGGCTACACCTTC
CDR3 protein: CSARANLRTGQDGYTF
V gene: TRBV20-1
D gene: TRBD1
clone size: .
J gene: TRBJ1-2

CDR3 DNA: TGTGCCAGCAGGACGGGACATTCGAGCTCCTACGAGCAGTACTTC
CDR3 protein: CASRTGHSSSYEQYF
V gene: TRBV6-5
D gene: .
clone size: .
J gene: TRBJ2-7

CDR3 DNA: TGTGCCAGCATCCTAAGGCGAGCGGGATGGCAAGAGACCCAGTACTTC
CDR3 protein: CASILRRAGWQETQYF
V gene: TRBV7-8
D gene: TRBD2
clone size: .
J gene: TRBJ2-5

CDR3 DNA: TGTGCCATTTCATTAGAAGATACGCAGTATTTT
CDR3 protein: CAISLEDTQYF
V gene: TRBV10-3
D gene: .
clone size: few
J gene: TRBJ2-3

CDR3 DNA: TGTGCCAGCAGTTTTCCCAACAGCGATGAGCAGTTCTTC
CDR3 protein: CASSFPNSDEQFF
V gene: TRBV12-3/TRBV12-4
D gene: .
clone size: few
J gene: TRBJ2-1

CDR3 DNA: TGTGCCAGCAGCCCATCAATCACTAGCGGGGGGTCCTACGAGCAGTACTTC
CDR3 protein: CASSPSITSGGSYEQYF
V gene: TRBV9
D gene: TRBD2
clone size: .
J gene: TRBJ2-7

CDR3 DNA: TGTGCCAGCAGCGGAACGCGGGTCGGTGAGACCCAGTACTTC
CDR3 protein: CASSGTRVGETQYF
V gene: TRBV28
D gene: .
clone size: .
J gene: TRBJ2-5

CDR3 DNA: TGTGCCAGCAGCTTAGCTGTCGGTGCAACTAATGAAAAACTGTTTTTT
CDR3 protein: CASSLAVGATNEKLFF
V gene: TRBV7-2
D gene: .
clone size: .
J gene: TRBJ1-4

CDR3 DNA: TGTGCCAGCAGTTACAGTACTAGCGGGGGGCACCAAGAGACCCAGTACTTC
CDR3 protein: CASSYSTSGGHQETQYF
V gene: TRBV6-2/TRBV6-3
D gene: TRBD2
clone size: .
J gene: TRBJ2-5

CDR3 DNA: TGTGCCAGCAGGGCAGGGGGCCGTGGCTACACCTTC
CDR3 protein: CASRAGGRGYTF
V gene: TRBV27
D gene: TRBD1
clone size: .
J gene: TRBJ1-2

CDR3 DNA: TGTGCCAGCAGCTTAGAGGGGACTAGCGGGCGCCAAAGAAACATTCAGTACTTC
CDR3 protein: CASSLEGTSGRQRNIQYF
V gene: TRBV7-2
D gene: TRBD2
clone size: few
J gene: TRBJ2-4

CDR3 DNA: TGTGCCAGCAGTTTTCTGGTGGGTCTAGCGGACTACGAGCAGTACTTC
CDR3 protein: CASSFLVGLADYEQYF
V gene: TRBV28
D gene: TRBD2
clone size: few
J gene: TRBJ2-7

CDR3 DNA: TGTGCCTGCAGCTTGGCGTCATGGACAGACCCCAGGGCCGAGCAGTACTTC
CDR3 protein: CACSLASWTDPRAEQYF
V gene: TRBV5-5
D gene: .
clone size: .
J gene: TRBJ2-7

CDR3 DNA: TGCGCCAGCAGCCAAGAGGCCAGACAGTATCAATATGGCTACACCTTC
CDR3 protein: CASSQEARQYQYGYTF
V gene: TRBV4-3
D gene: .
clone size: .
J gene: TRBJ1-2

CDR3 DNA: TGTGCCAGCAGCACCCGGACAGGGAAAAACGAGCAGTACTTC
CDR3 protein: CASSTRTGKNEQYF
V gene: TRBV6-5
D gene: TRBD1
clone size: .
J gene: TRBJ2-7

CDR3 DNA: TGTGCCAGCAGTCCTCGATGGGGGGGGAACACTGAAGCTTTCTTT
CDR3 protein: CASSPRWGGNTEAFF
V gene: TRBV28
D gene: .
clone size: .
J gene: TRBJ1-1

CDR3 DNA: TGTGCCAGCAGCTTCGCCCTCAGTGAGGGCTACACCTTC
CDR3 protein: CASSFALSEGYTF
V gene: TRBV7-9
D gene: .
clone size: .
J gene: TRBJ1-2

CDR3 DNA: TGTGCCAGCAGCGAAGGGCGGGGGGGCATTCGCGAGCAGTTCTTC
CDR3 protein: CASSEGRGGIREQFF
V gene: TRBV2
D gene: TRBD2
clone size: .
J gene: TRBJ2-1

CDR3 DNA: TGTGCCAGCAGCAGTCCTAGTCCCCCTCGAGAGACCCAGTACTTC
CDR3 protein: CASSSPSPPRETQYF
V gene: TRBV7-2
D gene: .
clone size: .
J gene: TRBJ2-5

CDR3 DNA: TGCAGTGCTAGTAGAGGGGGCCGTTCGTCGGGGCCCCAGCATTTT
CDR3 protein: CSASRGGRSSGPQHF
V gene: TRBV20-1
D gene: TRBD1
clone size: .
J gene: TRBJ1-5

CDR3 DNA: TGCAGTGCAGCGGGGCTGGGCCAACTAATCTACGAGCAGTACTTC
CDR3 protein: CSAAGLGQLIYEQYF
V gene: TRBV20-1
D gene: TRBD2
clone size: few
J gene: TRBJ2-7

CDR3 DNA: TGCGCCAGCAGCCCTGATGGGACAGGGGTAGAGGCTTTCTTT
CDR3 protein: CASSPDGTGVEAFF
V gene: TRBV4-3
D gene: TRBD1
clone size: .
J gene: TRBJ1-1

CDR3 DNA: TGTGCCAGCAGCGTACCGGGTCAAGAGACCCAGTACTTC
CDR3 protein: CASSVPGQETQYF
V gene: TRBV7-2
D gene: .
clone size: .
J gene: TRBJ2-5

CDR3 DNA: TGTGCCAGCTGTGAGCGGGGGAGCACAGATACGCAGTATTTT
CDR3 protein: CASCERGSTDTQYF
V gene: TRBV27
D gene: TRBD2
clone size: .
J gene: TRBJ2-3

CDR3 DNA: TGTGCCAGCAGCCATGTCGGGGGGAAAAGCACTGAAGCTTTCTTT
CDR3 protein: CASSHVGGKSTEAFF
V gene: TRBV6-6
D gene: .
clone size: .
J gene: TRBJ1-1

CDR3 DNA: TGTGCCAGCAGGAATTTGGGCGAGCAGTACTTC
CDR3 protein: CASRNLGEQYF
V gene: TRBV6-2/TRBV6-3
D gene: .
clone size: .
J gene: TRBJ2-7

CDR3 DNA: TGCAGCGTTGAAACACCAGGGAGCTATGGCTACACCTTC
CDR3 protein: CSVETPGSYGYTF
V gene: TRBV29-1
D gene: .
clone size: few
J gene: TRBJ1-2

CDR3 DNA: TGCAGCGTTGAGTCAAAACGGTGGGGGGTCCAAGAGACCCAGTACTTC
CDR3 protein: CSVESKRWGVQETQYF
V gene: TRBV29-1
D gene: .
clone size: few
J gene: TRBJ2-5

CDR3 DNA: TGTGCCAGCAGTGGCCGGAACAGGGGGACCTACGAGCAGTACTTC
CDR3 protein: CASSGRNRGTYEQYF
V gene: TRBV27
D gene: TRBD1
clone size: few
J gene: TRBJ2-7

CDR3 DNA: TGTGCCACCAGTGCTACAGGGTCGTCCGGTGAGCAGTTCTTC
CDR3 protein: CATSATGSSGEQFF
V gene: TRBV24-1
D gene: .
clone size: .
J gene: TRBJ2-1

CDR3 DNA: TGCGCCAGCAGCCTCGAGCGGGGACAGGGTCAAGATACGCAGTATTTT
CDR3 protein: CASSLERGQGQDTQYF
V gene: TRBV4-3
D gene: TRBD1
clone size: .
J gene: TRBJ2-3

CDR3 DNA: TGTGCCAGCAGTTTAGGAAGGCATCTGTCGGCTAACTATGGCTACACCTTC
CDR3 protein: CASSLGRHLSANYGYTF
V gene: TRBV12-3/TRBV12-4
D gene: .
clone size: .
J gene: TRBJ1-2

CDR3 DNA: TGCAGTGCTAGGGGACAGCACACAGATACGCAGTATTTT
CDR3 protein: CSARGQHTDTQYF
V gene: TRBV20-1
D gene: TRBD1
clone size: .
J gene: TRBJ2-3

CDR3 DNA: TGTGCCAGCAGATCGGGGGTTAGGGACACTGAAGCTTTCTTT
CDR3 protein: CASRSGVRDTEAFF
V gene: TRBV7-2
D gene: .
clone size: .
J gene: TRBJ1-1

CDR3 DNA: TGTGCCAGCAGTATCGGACAGGGTTCACCCCTCCACTTT
CDR3 protein: CASSIGQGSPLHF
V gene: TRBV27
D gene: TRBD1
clone size: few
J gene: TRBJ1-6

CDR3 DNA: TGTGCCAGCAGCCTCTACGCACAGGGAACCTATGGCTACACCTTC
CDR3 protein: CASSLYAQGTYGYTF
V gene: TRBV14
D gene: .
clone size: .
J gene: TRBJ1-2

CDR3 DNA: TGTGCCAGCTCACGCCGGGACAGGCTCCCCATTCAGTACTTC
CDR3 protein: CASSRRDRLPIQYF
V gene: TRBV18
D gene: TRBD1
clone size: .
J gene: TRBJ2-4

CDR3 DNA: TGTGCCACCAGCAGTGGACAAGAGACCCAGTACTTC
CDR3 protein: CATSSGQETQYF
V gene: TRBV15
D gene: .
clone size: many
J gene: TRBJ2-5

CDR3 DNA: TGTGCCAGCAGCTTAGCGCCGCAGCCTTTAGCCAAAAACATTCAGTACTTC
CDR3 protein: CASSLAPQPLAKNIQYF
V gene: TRBV7-2
D gene: .
clone size: few
J gene: TRBJ2-4

CDR3 DNA: TGTACCAGCACCGAAGGGTGTCTAGCGGGGGCCCCTAGCACAGATACGCAGTATTTT
CDR3 protein: CTSTEGCLAGAPSTDTQYF
V gene: TRBV12-3/TRBV12-4
D gene: TRBD2
clone size: .
J gene: TRBJ2-3

CDR3 DNA: TGTGCCAGCAGTATCGGGGTCGGGACAGGAAGGCTATTAGAGACCCAGTACTTC
CDR3 protein: CASSIGVGTGRLLETQYF
V gene: TRBV28
D gene: TRBD1
clone size: few
J gene: TRBJ2-5

CDR3 DNA: TGCAGCGTTGGGCGTGAGCGGGGGTCCGGCAATGAGCAGTTCTTC
CDR3 protein: CSVGRERGSGNEQFF
V gene: TRBV29-1
D gene: TRBD2
clone size: few
J gene: TRBJ2-1

CDR3 DNA: TGCAGTGCTAGAGGGGGACAGCACCCCTACGAGCAGTACTTC
CDR3 protein: CSARGGQHPYEQYF
V gene: TRBV20-1
D gene: TRBD1
clone size: few
J gene: TRBJ2-7

CDR3 DNA: TGCGCCAGCGCCGGAGTAGGGGGCAATTCACCCCTCCACTTT
CDR3 protein: CASAGVGGNSPLHF
V gene: TRBV5-1
D gene: TRBD1
clone size: few
J gene: TRBJ1-6

CDR3 DNA: TGTGCCAGCAGTACCCGACAGGGTCGGTACGAGCAGTACTTC
CDR3 protein: CASSTRQGRYEQYF
V gene: TRBV28
D gene: TRBD1
clone size: .
J gene: TRBJ2-7

CDR3 DNA: TGTGCCATCAGTGTAAGCGGCGAGACCCAGTACTTC
CDR3 protein: CAISVSGETQYF
V gene: TRBV10-3
D gene: .
clone size: .
J gene: TRBJ2-5

CDR3 DNA: TGTGCCTTAGCAGTTCCAGGGCGCGGCTACACCTTC
CDR3 protein: CALAVPGRGYTF
V gene: TRBV28
D gene: .
clone size: .
J gene: TRBJ1-2

CDR3 DNA: TGTGCCAGCAGCCACCGGGACAGGGGAATGTCTGGGGCCAACGTCCTGACTTTC
CDR3 protein: CASSHRDRGMSGANVLTF
V gene: TRBV9
D gene: TRBD1
clone size: few
J gene: TRBJ2-6

CDR3 DNA: TGTGCCAGCCGTGGGGTCGATAATTCACCCCTCCACTTT
CDR3 protein: CASRGVDNSPLHF
V gene: TRBV3-1
D gene: .
clone size: many
J gene: TRBJ1-6

CDR3 DNA: TGTGCTACCAGCAGAGATACGTGGGAAACTGAAGCTTTCTTT
CDR3 protein: CATSRDTWETEAFF
V gene: TRBV15
D gene: .
clone size: .
J gene: TRBJ1-1

CDR3 DNA: TGTGCCAGCAGCGTCGGGTTCGGGAATGGCTACACCTTC
CDR3 protein: CASSVGFGNGYTF
V gene: TRBV9
D gene: .
clone size: once
J gene: TRBJ1-2

CDR3 DNA: TGCAGTGCTAGATGGGCAGTAGATATCTACGAGCAGTACTTC
CDR3 protein: CSARWAVDIYEQYF
V gene: TRBV20-1
D gene: .
clone size: few
J gene: TRBJ2-7